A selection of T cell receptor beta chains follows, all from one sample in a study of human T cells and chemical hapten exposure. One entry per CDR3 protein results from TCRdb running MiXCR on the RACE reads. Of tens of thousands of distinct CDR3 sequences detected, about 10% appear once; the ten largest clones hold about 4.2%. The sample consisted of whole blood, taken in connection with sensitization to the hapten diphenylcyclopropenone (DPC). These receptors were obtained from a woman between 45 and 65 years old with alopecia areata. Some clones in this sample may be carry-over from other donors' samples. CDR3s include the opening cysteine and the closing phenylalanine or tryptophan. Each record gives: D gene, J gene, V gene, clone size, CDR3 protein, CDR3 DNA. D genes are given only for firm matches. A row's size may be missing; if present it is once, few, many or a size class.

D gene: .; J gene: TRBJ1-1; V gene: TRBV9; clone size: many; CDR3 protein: CASSVVASGEAFF; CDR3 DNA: TGTGCCAGCAGCGTAGTGGCTTCGGGTGAAGCTTTCTTT
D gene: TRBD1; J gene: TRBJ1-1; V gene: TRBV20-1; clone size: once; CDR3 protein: CSAGRQGALNTEAFF; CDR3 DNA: TGCAGTGCTGGAAGACAGGGGGCTTTGAACACTGAAGCTTTCTTT
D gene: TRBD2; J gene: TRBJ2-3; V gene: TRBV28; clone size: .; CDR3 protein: CASSSPVRLADTDTQYF; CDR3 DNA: TGTGCCAGCAGCTCCCCGGTCCGACTAGCAGATACAGATACGCAGTATTTT
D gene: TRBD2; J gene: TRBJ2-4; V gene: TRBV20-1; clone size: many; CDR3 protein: CSASFLAGKGIQYF; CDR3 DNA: TGCAGTGCCTCCTTTTTAGCGGGAAAAGGCATTCAGTACTTC
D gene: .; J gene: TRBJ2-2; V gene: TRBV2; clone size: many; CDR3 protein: CASSDTRQAYWELFF; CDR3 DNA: TGTGCCAGCAGCGATACAAGACAGGCGTACTGGGAGCTGTTTTTT
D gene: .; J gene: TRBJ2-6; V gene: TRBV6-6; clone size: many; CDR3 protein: CASSPPTGFGANVLTF; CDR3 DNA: TGTGCCAGCAGTCCCCCAACAGGGTTCGGGGCCAACGTCCTGACTTTC
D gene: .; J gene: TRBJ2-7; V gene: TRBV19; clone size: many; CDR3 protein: CASSPGAGATYEQYF; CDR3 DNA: TGTGCCAGTAGTCCTGGCGCAGGGGCTACCTACGAGCAGTACTTC
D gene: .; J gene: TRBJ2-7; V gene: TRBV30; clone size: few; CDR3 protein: CAWNRIANEQYF; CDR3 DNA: TGTGCCTGGAACCGGATAGCCAACGAGCAGTACTTC
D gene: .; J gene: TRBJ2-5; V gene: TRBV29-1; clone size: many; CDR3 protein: CSVEVRDTDQETQYF; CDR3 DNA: TGCAGCGTTGAAGTCCGGGACACAGATCAAGAGACCCAGTACTTC
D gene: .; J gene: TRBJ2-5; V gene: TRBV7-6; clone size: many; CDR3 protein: CASSLSGETQYF; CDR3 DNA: TGTGCCAGCAGCTTAAGTGGAGAGACCCAGTACTTC
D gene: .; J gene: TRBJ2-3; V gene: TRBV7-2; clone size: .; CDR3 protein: CASSLGSGTGGTQYF; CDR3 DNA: TGTGCCAGCAGCTTAGGTTCTGGTACGGGCGGGACGCAGTATTTT
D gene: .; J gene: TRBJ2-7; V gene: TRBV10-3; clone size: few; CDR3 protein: CAISFGSYEQYF; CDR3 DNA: TGTGCCATCAGTTTCGGATCCTACGAGCAGTACTTC
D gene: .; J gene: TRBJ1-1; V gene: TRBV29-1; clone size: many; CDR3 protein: CSVPGRGWNTEAFF; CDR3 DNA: TGCAGCGTTCCAGGGAGGGGCTGGAACACTGAAGCTTTCTTT
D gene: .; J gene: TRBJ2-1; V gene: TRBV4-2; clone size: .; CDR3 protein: CASSQDLITTYNEQFF; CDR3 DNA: TGTGCCAGCAGCCAAGATTTAATAACCACCTACAATGAGCAGTTCTTC
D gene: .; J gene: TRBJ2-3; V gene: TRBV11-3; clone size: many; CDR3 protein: CASSPPGSREDTQYF; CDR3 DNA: TGTGCCAGCAGCCCCCCGGGAAGCCGTGAGGATACGCAGTATTTT
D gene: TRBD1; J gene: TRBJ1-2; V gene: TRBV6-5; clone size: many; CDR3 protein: CASSYSPTGGFGGYTF; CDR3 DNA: TGTGCCAGCAGTTACTCTCCGACAGGGGGATTCGGCGGCTACACCTTC
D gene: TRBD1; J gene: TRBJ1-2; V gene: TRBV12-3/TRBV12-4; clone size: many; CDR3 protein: CASSLGEGALHYGYTF; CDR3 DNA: TGTGCCAGCAGTTTAGGGGAGGGGGCGCTTCACTATGGCTACACCTTC
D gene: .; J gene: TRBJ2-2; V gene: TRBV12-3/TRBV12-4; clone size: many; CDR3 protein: CASSLQGDPNTGELFF; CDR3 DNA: TGTGCCAGCAGTTTGCAGGGAGACCCGAACACCGGGGAGCTGTTTTTT
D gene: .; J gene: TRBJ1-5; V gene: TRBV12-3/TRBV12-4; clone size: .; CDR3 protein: CASSVDYQPQHF; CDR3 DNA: TGTGCCAGCAGCGTGGACTATCAGCCCCAGCATTTT
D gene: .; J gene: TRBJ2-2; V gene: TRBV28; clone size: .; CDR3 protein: CASSFIGPGAGTGELFF; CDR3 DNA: TGTGCCAGCAGTTTTATAGGCCCAGGGGCGGGCACCGGGGAGCTGTTTTTT
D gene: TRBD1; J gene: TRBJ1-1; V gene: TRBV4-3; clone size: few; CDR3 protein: CASSQDEGVTGQGSEAFF; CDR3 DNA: TGCGCCAGCAGCCAAGATGAGGGTGTAACCGGACAGGGCTCTGAAGCTTTCTTT
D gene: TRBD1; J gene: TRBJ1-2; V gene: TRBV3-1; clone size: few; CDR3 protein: CASSPRGRQGHGYTF; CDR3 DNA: TGTGCCAGCAGCCCACGGGGTCGACAGGGCCATGGCTACACCTTC
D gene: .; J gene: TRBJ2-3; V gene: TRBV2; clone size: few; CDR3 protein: CASSPEGQLLTDTQYF; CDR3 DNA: TGTGCCAGCAGCCCCGAGGGTCAGCTACTCACAGATACGCAGTATTTT
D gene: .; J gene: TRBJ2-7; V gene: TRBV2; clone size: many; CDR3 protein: CASSPEWGFEQYF; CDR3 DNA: TGTGCCAGCAGTCCCGAGTGGGGGTTCGAGCAGTACTTC
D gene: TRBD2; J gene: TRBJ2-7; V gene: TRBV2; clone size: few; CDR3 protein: CATRLAGATYEQYF; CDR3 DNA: TGTGCCACCAGGCTAGCGGGGGCCACCTACGAGCAGTACTTC
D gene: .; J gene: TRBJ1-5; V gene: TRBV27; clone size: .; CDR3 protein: CASSYDRGGAPQHF; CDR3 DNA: TGTGCCAGCAGTTACGACCGAGGGGGGGCGCCCCAGCATTTT
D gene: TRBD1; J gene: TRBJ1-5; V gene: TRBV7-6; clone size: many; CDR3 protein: CASSSGGRGNQPQHF; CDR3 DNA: TGTGCCAGCAGCTCAGGGGGCAGGGGCAATCAGCCCCAGCATTTT
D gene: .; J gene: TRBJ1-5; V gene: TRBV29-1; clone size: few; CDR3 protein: CSVDTGYGNQPQHF; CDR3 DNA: TGCAGCGTGGATACAGGGTATGGCAATCAGCCCCAGCATTTT
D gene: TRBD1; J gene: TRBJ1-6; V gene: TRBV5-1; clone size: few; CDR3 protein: CASSMGQNNSPLHF; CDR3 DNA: TGCGCCAGCAGCATGGGACAGAATAATTCACCCCTCCACTTT
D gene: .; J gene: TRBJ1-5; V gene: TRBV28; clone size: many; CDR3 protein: CASSVGTANQPQHF; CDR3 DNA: TGTGCCAGCAGTGTAGGGACGGCTAATCAGCCCCAGCATTTT
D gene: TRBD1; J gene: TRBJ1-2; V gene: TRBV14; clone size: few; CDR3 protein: CASSRMGQVFYGYTF; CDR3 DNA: TGTGCCAGCAGCCGGATGGGACAGGTATTCTATGGCTACACCTTC
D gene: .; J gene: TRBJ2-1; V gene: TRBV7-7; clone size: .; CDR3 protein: CASSQGESEQFF; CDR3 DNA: TGTGCCAGCAGCCAAGGGGAGAGTGAGCAGTTCTTC
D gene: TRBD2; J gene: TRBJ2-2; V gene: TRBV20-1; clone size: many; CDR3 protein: CSVPRTSGALRTGELFF; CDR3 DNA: TGCAGTGTGCCCCGGACTAGCGGGGCCCTGAGGACCGGGGAGCTGTTTTTT
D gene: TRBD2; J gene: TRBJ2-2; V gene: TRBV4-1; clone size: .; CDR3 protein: CASSQDRGLAGRGTGELFF; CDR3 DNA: TGCGCCAGCAGCCAAGATCGGGGACTAGCGGGGCGAGGCACCGGGGAGCTGTTTTTT
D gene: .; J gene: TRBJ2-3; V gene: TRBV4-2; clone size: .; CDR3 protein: CASSQGASDTQYF; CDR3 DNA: TGTGCCAGCAGCCAAGGGGCTTCAGATACGCAGTATTTT
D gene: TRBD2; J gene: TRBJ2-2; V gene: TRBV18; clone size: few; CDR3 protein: CASSLLAGVEKDGELFF; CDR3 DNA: TGTGCCAGCTCCCTACTAGCGGGAGTCGAAAAGGACGGGGAGCTGTTTTTT
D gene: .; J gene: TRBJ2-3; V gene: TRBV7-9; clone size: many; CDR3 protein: CASIPGLERATTDTQYF; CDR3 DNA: TGTGCCAGCATCCCGGGGTTGGAGCGGGCAACCACAGATACGCAGTATTTT
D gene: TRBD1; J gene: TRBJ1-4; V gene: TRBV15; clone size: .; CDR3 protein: CATEHDRGTNEKLFF; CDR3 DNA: TGTGCCACCGAACATGACAGGGGTACGAATGAAAAACTGTTTTTT
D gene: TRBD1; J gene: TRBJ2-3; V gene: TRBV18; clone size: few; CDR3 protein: CASSLGQGYGTDTQYF; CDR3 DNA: TGTGCCAGCTCACTGGGACAGGGGTATGGCACAGATACGCAGTATTTT
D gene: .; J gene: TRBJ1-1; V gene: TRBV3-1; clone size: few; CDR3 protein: CASSQDNAAYTEAFF; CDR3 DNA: TGTGCCAGCAGCCAAGATAACGCAGCTTACACTGAAGCTTTCTTT
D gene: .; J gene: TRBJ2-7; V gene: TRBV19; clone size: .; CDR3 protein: CASSYLSVQYF; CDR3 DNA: TGTGCCAGTAGCTATTTAAGCGTGCAGTACTTC
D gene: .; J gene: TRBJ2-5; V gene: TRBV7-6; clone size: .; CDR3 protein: CASSSRHRTPQETQYF; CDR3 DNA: TGTGCCAGCAGCTCCCGTCATCGGACACCCCAAGAGACCCAGTACTTC